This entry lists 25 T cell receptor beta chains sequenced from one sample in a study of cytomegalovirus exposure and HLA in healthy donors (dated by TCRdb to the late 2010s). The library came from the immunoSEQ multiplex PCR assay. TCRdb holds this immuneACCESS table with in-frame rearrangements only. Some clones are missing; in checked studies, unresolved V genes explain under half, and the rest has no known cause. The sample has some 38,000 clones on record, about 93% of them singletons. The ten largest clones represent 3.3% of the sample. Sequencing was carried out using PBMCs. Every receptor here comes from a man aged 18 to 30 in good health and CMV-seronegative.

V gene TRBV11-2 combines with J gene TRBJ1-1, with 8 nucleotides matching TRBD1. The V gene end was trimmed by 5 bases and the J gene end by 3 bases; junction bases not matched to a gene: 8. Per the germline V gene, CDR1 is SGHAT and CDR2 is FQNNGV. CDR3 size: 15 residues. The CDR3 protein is CASSVFRGRDTEAFF. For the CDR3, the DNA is TGTGCCAGCAGCGTTTTCAGGGGGCGAGACACTGAAGCTTTCTTT.

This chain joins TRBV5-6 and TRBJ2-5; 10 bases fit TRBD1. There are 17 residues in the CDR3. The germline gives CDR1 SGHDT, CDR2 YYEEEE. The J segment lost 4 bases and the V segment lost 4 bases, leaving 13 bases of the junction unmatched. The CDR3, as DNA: TGTGCCAGCAGCGATGGACTTGACAGGGGGCTGGGAGAGACCCAGTACTTC. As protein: CASSDGLDRGLGETQYF.

Written as DNA, the CDR3 is TGTGCCAGCAGCCAACCCTGGCAGGGATGTCAGCCCCAGCATTTT. Protein sequence: CASSQPWQGCQPQHF. The chain recombines TRBV14 with TRBJ1-5; a weak D match, TRBD1 (5 bases). There are 15 residues in the CDR3. The ends were cut back, 2 bases at V and 6 bases at J, with 14 bases in the middle. Per germline, CDR1 SGHDN and CDR2 FVKESK.

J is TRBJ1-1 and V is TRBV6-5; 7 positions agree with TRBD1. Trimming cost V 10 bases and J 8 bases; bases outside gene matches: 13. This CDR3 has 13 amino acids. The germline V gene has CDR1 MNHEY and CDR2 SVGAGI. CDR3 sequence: CATMGVGQPEAFF. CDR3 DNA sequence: TGTGCCACCATGGGGGTGGGACAGCCCGAAGCTTTCTTT.

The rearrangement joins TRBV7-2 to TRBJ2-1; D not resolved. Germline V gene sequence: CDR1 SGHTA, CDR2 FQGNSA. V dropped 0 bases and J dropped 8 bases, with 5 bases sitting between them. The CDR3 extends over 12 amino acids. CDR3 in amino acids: CASSLALDEQFF. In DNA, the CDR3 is TGTGCCAGCAGCTTAGCCCTAGATGAGCAGTTCTTC. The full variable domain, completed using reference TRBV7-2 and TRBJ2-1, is GAGVSQSPSNKVTEKGKDVELRCDPISGHTALYWYRQSLGQGLEFLIYFQGNSAPDKSGLPSDRFSAERTGGSVSTLTIQRTQQEDSAVYLCASSLALDEQFFGPGTRLTVL.

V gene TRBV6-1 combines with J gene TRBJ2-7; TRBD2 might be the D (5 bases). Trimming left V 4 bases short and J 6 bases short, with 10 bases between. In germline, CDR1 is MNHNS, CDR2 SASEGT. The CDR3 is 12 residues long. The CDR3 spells CASSVDGGEQYF. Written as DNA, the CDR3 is TGTGCCAGCAGTGTAGACGGAGGCGAGCAGTACTTC.

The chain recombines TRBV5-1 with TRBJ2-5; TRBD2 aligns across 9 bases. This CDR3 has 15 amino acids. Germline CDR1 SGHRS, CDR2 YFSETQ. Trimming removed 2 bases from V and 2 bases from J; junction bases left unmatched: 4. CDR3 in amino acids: CASSFVAGVQETQYF. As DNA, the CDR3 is TGCGCCAGCAGCTTTGTAGCGGGAGTTCAAGAGACCCAGTACTTC.

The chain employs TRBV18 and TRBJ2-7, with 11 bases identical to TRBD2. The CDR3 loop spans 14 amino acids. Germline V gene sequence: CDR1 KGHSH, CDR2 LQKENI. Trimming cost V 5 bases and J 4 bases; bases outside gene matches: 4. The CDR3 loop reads CASSTSGSIYEQYF. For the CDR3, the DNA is TGTGCCAGCTCAACTAGCGGGAGTATATACGAGCAGTACTTC.

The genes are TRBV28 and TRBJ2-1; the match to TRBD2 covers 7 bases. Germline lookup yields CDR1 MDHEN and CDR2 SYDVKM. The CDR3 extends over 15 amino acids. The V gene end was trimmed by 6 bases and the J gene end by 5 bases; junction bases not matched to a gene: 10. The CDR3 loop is CASSLAARPHNEQFF. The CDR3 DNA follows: TGTGCCAGCAGCCTAGCGGCCCGTCCACACAATGAGCAGTTCTTC.

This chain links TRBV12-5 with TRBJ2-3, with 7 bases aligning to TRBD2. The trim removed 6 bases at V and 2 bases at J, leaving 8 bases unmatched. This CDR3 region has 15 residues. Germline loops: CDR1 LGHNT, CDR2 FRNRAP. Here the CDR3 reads CASGKVAGLTDTQYF. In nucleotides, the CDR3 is TGTGCTAGTGGGAAGGTAGCGGGCCTCACAGATACGCAGTATTTT. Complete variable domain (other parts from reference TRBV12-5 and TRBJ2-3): DARVTQTPRHKVTEMGQEVTMRCQPILGHNTVFWYRQTMMQGLELLAYFRNRAPLDDSGMPKDRFSAEMPDATLATLKIQPSEPRDSAVYFCASGKVAGLTDTQYFGPGTRLTVL.

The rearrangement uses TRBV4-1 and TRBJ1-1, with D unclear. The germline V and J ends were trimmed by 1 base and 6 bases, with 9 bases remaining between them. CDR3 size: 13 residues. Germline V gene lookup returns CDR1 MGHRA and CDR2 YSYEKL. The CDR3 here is CASSQAPSPEAFF. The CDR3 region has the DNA TGCGCCAGCAGCCAAGCCCCTTCCCCTGAAGCTTTCTTT.

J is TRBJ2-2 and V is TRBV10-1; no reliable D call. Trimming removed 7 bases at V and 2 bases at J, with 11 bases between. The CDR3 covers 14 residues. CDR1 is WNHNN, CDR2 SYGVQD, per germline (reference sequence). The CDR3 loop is CASKSAANTGELFF. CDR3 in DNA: TGCGCCAGCAAATCTGCGGCAAACACCGGGGAGCTGTTTTTT.

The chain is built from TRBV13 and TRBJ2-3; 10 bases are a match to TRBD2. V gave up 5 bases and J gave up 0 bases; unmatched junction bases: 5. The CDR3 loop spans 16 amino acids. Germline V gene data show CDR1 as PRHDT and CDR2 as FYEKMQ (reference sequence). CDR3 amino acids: CASSDSTSGSTDTQYF. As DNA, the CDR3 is TGTGCCAGCAGCGACTCGACTAGCGGGAGCACAGATACGCAGTATTTT.

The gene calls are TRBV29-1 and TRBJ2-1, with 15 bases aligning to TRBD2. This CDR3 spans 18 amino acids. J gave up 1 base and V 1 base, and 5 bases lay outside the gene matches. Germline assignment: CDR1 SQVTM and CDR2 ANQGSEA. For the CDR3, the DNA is TGCAGCGTTGAAGGGACAGGACTAGCGGGAGGGTCCTACAATGAGCAGTTCTTC. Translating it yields CSVEGTGLAGGSYNEQFF.

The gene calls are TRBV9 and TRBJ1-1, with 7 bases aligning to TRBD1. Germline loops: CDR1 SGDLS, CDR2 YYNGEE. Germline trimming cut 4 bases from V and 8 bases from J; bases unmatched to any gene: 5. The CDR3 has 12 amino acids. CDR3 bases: TGTGCCAGCAGCACACTGACAGGGGAAGCTTTCTTT. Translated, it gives CASSTLTGEAFF.

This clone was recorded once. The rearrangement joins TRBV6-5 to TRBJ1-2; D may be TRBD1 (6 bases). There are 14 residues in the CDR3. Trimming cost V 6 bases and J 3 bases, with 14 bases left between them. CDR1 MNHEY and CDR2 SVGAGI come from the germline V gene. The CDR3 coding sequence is TGTGCCAGCAGGGCCGCAGGGGCGTACTATGGCTACACCTTC. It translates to CASRAAGAYYGYTF.

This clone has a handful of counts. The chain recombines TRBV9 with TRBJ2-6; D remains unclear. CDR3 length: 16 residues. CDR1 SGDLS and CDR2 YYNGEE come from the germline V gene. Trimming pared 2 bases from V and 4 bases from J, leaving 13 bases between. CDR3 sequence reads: CASSVDPGGGANVLTF. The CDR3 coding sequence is TGTGCCAGCAGCGTGGATCCGGGTGGGGGGGCCAACGTCCTGACTTTC.

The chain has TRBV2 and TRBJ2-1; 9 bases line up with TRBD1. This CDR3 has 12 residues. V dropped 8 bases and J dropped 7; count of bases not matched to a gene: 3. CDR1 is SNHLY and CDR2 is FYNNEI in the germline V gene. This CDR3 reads CASGTGLNEQFF. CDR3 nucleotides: TGTGCCAGCGGGACAGGGTTAAATGAGCAGTTCTTC.

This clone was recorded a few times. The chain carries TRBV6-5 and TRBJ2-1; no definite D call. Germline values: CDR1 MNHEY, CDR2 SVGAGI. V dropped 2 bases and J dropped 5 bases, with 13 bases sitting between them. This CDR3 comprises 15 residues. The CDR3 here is CASSYGGAEHNEQFF. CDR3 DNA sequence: TGTGCCAGCAGTTACGGTGGCGCGGAGCACAATGAGCAGTTCTTC.

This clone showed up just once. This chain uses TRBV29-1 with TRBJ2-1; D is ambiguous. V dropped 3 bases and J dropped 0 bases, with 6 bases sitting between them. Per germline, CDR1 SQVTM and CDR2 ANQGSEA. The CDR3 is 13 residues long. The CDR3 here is CSVDRSSYNEQFF. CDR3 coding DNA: TGCAGCGTTGACCGGAGCTCCTACAATGAGCAGTTCTTC.

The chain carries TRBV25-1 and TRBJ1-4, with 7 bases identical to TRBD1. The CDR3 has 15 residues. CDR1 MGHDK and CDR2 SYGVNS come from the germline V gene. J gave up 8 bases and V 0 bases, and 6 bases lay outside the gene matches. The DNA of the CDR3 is TGTGCCAGCAGTGAATACCGGGACAGACAAGAAAAACTGTTTTTT. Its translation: CASSEYRDRQEKLFF.

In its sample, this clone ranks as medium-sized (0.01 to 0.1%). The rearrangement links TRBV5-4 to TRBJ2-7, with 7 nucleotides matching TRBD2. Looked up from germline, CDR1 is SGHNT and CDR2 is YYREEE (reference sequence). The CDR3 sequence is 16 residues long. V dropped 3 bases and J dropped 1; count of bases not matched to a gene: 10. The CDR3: CASSSGGPNPSYEQYF. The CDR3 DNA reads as TGTGCCAGCAGCTCGGGGGGACCCAACCCATCCTACGAGCAGTACTTC. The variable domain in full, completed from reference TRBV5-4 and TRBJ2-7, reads ETGVTQSPTHLIKTRGQQVTLRCSSQSGHNTVSWYQQALGQGPQFIFQYYREEENGRGNFPPRFSGLQFPNYSSELNVNALELDDSALYLCASSSGGPNPSYEQYFGPGTRLTVT.

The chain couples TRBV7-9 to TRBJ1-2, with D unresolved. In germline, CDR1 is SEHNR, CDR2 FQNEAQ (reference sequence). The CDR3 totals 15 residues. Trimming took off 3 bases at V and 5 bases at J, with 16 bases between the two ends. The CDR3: CASSFDGVGQYGYTF. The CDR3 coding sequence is TGTGCCAGCAGCTTTGACGGGGTGGGCCAATATGGCTACACCTTC.

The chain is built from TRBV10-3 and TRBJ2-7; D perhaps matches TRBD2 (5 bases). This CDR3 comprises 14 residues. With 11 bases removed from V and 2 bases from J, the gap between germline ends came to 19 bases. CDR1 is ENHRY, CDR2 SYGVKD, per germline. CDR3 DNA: TGTGCCCTCTCAAGGGCGGGCAGCCCCTACGAGCAGTACTTC. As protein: CALSRAGSPYEQYF.

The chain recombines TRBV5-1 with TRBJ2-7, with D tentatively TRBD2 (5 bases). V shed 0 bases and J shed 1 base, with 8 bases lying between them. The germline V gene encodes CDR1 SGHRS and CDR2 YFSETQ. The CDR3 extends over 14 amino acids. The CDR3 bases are TGCGCCAGCAGCTTGGTTCCGGGGTCCTACGAGCAGTACTTC. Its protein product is CASSLVPGSYEQYF.